The sample holds one count of the clone carrying this T cell receptor (beta chain). Its cognate antigen is unknown. This specimen belongs to a study of cytomegalovirus exposure and HLA in healthy donors. PCR amplification relied on 60 Vbeta primers (plus 13 Jbeta primers). Using immunoSEQ multiplex PCR, the repertoire was profiled, and TCRdb retains in-frame clones only, with some absent. The table lists roughly 110,000 clones, approximately 73% of them singletons, with 7.5% to 9% in the top ten. V gave up 5 bases and J gave up 1 base; unmatched junction bases: 3. The CDR3 loop spans 14 amino acids. Germline values: CDR1 MRHNA, CDR2 SNTAGT. Whole-study results and caveats: One variant, a missense change in DCLRE1C, was linked in a later analysis to TCR beta V- and J-gene trimming. Previous analysis showed most TCR beta V segments were productive about 87% or about 30% of the time. The availability of immune exposure information extended only to CMV serostatus.

Healthy bone marrow donors made up the donor group. This rearrangement joins TRBV6-4 to TRBJ2-3, with 7 bases matching TRBD2. Sequences were obtained from PBMCs. The sequence derives from a man aged 25-45 years in good health and CMV-seronegative. CDR3 amino acids: CASSREGGTDTQYF. CDR3 in DNA: TGTGCCAGCAGTAGGGAGGGCGGCACAGATACGCAGTATTTT.